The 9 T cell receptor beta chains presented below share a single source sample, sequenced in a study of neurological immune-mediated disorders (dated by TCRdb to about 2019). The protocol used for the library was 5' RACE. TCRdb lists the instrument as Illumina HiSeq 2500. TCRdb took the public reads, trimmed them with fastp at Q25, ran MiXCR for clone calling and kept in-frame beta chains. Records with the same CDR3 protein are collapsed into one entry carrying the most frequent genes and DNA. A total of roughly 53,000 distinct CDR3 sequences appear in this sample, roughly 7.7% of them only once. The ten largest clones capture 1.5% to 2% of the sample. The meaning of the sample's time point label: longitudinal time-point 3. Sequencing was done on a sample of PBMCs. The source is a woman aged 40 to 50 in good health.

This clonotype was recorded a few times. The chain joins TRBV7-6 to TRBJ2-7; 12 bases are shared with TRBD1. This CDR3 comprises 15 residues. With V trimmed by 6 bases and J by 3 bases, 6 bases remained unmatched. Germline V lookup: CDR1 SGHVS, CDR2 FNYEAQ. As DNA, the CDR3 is TGTGCCAGCAGGCAAGGGACAGGGGGCGGCTACGAGCAGTACTTC. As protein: CASRQGTGGGYEQYF.

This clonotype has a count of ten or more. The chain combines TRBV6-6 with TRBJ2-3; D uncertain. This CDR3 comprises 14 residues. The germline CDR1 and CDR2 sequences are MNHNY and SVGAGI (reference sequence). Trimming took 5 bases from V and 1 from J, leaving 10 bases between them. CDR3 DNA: TGTGCCAGCAGTCCCGCGGACGGCACAGATACGCAGTATTTT. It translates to CASSPADGTDTQYF.

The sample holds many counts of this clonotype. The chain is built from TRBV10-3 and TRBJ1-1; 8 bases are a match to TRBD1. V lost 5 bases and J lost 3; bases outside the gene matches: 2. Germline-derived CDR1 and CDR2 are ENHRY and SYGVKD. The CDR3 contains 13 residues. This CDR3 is CAISQDRDTEAFF. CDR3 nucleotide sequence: TGTGCCATCAGTCAGGACAGGGACACTGAAGCTTTCTTT.

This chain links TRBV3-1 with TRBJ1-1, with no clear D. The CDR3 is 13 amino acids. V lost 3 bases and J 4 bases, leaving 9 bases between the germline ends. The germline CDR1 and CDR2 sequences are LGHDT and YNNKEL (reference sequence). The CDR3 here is CASSHESLTEAFF. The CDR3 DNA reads TGTGCCAGCAGCCATGAATCCCTCACTGAAGCTTTCTTT.

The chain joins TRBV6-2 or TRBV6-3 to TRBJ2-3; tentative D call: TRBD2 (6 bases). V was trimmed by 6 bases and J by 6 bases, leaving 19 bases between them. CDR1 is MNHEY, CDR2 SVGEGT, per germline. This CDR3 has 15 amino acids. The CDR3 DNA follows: TGTGCCAGCAGACTAGAGACCGGGACTTGGGATACGCAGTATTTT. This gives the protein CASRLETGTWDTQYF.

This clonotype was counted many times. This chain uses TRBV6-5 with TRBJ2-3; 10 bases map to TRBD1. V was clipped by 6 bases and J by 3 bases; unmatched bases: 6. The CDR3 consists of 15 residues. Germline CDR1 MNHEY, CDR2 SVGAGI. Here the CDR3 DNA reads TGTGCCAGCAGCAGACAGGGGGCTCGGACAGATACGCAGTATTTT. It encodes CASSRQGARTDTQYF.

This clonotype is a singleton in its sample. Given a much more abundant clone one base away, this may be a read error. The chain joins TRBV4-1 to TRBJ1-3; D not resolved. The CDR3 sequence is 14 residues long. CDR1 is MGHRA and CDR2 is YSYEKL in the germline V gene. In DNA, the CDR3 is TGCGCCAACAGCCAAGATCCCGGATGGGGCACCATATATTTT. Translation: CANSQDPGWGTIYF.

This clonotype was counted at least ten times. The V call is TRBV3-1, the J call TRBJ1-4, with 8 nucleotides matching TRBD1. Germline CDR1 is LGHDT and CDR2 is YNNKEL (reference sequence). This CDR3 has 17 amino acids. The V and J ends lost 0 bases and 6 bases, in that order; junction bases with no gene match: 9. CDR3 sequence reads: CASSQDWPRGQDEKLFF. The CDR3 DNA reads TGTGCCAGCAGCCAAGATTGGCCCAGGGGGCAGGATGAAAAACTGTTTTTT.

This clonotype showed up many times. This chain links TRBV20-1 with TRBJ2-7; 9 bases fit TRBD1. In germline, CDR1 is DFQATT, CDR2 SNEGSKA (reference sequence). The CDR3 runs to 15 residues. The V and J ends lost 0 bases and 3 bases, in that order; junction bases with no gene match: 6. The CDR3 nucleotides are TGCAGTGCTAGAGAGGCGACAGGGGGAGGCTACGAGCAGTACTTC. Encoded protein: CSAREATGGGYEQYF.